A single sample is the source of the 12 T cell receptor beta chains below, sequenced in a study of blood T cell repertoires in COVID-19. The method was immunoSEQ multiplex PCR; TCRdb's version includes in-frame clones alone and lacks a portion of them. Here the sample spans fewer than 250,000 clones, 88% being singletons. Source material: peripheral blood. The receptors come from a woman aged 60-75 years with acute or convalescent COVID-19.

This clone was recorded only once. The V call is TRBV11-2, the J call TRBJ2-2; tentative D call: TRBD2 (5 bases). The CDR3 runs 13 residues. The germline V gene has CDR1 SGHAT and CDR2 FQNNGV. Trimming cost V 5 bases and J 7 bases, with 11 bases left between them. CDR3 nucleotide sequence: TGTGCCAGCAGCATCGCCGGGATCGGGGAGCTGTTTTTT. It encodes CASSIAGIGELFF. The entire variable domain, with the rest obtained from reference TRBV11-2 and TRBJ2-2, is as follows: EAGVAQSPRYKIIEKRQSVAFWCNPISGHATLYWYQQILGQGPKLLIQFQNNGVVDDSQLPKDRFSAERLKGVDSTLKIQPAKLEDSAVYLCASSIAGIGELFFGEGSRLTVL.

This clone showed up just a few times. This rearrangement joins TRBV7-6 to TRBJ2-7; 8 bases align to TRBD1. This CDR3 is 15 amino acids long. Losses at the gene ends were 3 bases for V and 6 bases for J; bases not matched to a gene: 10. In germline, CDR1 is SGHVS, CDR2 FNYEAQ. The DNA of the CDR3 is TGTGCCAGCAGCTTCAGACAGGGGAACCTGGGCGAGCAGTACTTC. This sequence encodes CASSFRQGNLGEQYF.

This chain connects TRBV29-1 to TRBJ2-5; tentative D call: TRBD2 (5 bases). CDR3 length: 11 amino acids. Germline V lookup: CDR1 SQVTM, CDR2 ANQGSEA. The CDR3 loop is CSGAVRETQYF. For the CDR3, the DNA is TGCAGTGGAGCGGTGCGGGAGACCCAGTACTTC.

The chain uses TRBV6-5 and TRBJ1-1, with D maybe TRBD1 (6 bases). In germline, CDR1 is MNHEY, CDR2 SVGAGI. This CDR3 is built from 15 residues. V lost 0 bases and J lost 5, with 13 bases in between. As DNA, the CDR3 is TGTGCCAGCAGTTACTCTGGGGGCGCGACTACTGAAGCTTTCTTT. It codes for CASSYSGGATTEAFF.

Written as DNA, the CDR3 is TGCGCCAGCAGCTCAGCGACAGGAGGAAACACCATATATTTT. Translated, it gives CASSSATGGNTIYF. The rearrangement uses TRBV5-1 and TRBJ1-3, with D perhaps matching TRBD1 (6 bases). Looked up from germline, CDR1 is SGHRS and CDR2 is YFSETQ. The CDR3 contains 14 residues. Trimming removed 3 bases from V and 4 bases from J, with 11 bases in between.

The CDR3 DNA sequence: TGTGCCAGCAGAGGGACACCTAGCACAGATACGCAGTATTTT. Translation: CASRGTPSTDTQYF. V gene TRBV6-5 combines with J gene TRBJ2-3; the D gene is possibly TRBD1 (6 bases). V gave up 6 bases and J gave up 0 bases, with 10 bases separating them. Germline assignment: CDR1 MNHEY and CDR2 SVGAGI. The CDR3 spans 14 residues.

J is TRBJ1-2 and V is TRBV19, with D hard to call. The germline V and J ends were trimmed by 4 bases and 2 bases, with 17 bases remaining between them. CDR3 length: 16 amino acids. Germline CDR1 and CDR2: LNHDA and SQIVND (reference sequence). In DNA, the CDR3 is TGTGCCAGTAGTACAACGGTGGCGGGCCTCAACTATGGCTACACCTTC. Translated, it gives CASSTTVAGLNYGYTF.

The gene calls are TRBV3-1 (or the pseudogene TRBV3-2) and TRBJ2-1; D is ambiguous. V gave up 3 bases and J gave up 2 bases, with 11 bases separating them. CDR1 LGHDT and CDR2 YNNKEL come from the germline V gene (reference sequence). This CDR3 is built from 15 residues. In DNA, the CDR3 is TGTGCCAGCAGCCAGGAAGCGTTGGCCTACAATGAGCAGTTCTTC. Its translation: CASSQEALAYNEQFF.

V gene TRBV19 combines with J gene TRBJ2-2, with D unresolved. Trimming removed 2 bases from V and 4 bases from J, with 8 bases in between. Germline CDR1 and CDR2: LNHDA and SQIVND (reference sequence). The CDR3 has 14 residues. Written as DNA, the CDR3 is TGTGCCAGTAGTATACTACTAAGCACCGGGGAGCTGTTTTTT. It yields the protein CASSILLSTGELFF.

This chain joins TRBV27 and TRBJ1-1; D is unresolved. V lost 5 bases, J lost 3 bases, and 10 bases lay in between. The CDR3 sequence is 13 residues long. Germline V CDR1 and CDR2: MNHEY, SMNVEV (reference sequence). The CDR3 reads CASSNTAYTEAFF. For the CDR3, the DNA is TGTGCCAGCAGTAATACAGCATACACTGAAGCTTTCTTT.

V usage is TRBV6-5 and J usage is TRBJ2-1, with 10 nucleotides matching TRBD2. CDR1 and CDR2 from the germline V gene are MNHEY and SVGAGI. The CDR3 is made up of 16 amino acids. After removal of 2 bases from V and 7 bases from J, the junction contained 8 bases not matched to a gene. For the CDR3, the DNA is TGTGCCAGCAGTTACGCCCTAGCGGGAGCGGGTAATGAGCAGTTCTTC. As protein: CASSYALAGAGNEQFF.

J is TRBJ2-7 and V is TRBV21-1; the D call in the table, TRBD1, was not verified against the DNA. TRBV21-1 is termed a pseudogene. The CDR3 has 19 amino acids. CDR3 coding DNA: TGTGCCAGCAGCCCACGCGTACAGGGCTCAGAATTTAGGTCCTACGAGCAGTACTTC. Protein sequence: CASSPRVQGSEFRSYEQYF.